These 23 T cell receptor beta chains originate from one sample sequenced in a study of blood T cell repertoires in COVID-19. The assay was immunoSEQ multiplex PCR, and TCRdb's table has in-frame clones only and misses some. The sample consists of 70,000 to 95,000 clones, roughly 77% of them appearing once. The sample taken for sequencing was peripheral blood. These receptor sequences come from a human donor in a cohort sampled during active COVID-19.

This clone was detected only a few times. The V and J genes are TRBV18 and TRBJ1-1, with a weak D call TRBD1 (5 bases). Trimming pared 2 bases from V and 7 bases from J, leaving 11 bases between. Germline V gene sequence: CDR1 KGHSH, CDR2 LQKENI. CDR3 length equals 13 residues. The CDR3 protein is CASSPDGQGEAFF. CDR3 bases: TGTGCCAGCTCACCAGACGGGCAGGGTGAAGCTTTCTTT.

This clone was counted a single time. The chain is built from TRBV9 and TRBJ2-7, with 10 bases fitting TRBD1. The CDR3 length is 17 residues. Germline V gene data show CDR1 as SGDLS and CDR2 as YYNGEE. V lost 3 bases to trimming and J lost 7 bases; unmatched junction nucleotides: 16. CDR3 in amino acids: CASSAGTGVLRGAEQYF. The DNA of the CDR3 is TGTGCCAGCAGCGCCGGGACAGGGGTCCTTCGGGGGGCAGAGCAGTACTTC.

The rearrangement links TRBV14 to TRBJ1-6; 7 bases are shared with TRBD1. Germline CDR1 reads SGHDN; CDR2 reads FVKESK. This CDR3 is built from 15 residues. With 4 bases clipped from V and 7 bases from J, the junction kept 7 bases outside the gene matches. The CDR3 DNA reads TGTGCCAGCAGCCTCAGGACAGGTTGGAATTCACCCCTCCACTTT. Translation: CASSLRTGWNSPLHF.

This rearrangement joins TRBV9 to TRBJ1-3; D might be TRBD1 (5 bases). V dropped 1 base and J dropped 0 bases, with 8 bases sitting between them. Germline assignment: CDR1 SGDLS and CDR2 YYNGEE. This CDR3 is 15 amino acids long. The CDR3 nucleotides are TGTGCCAGCAGCGTAAGGGGATACTCTGGAAACACCATATATTTT. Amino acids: CASSVRGYSGNTIYF. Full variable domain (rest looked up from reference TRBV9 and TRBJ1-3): DSGVTQTPKHLITATGQRVTLRCSPRSGDLSVYWYQQSLDQGLQFLIQYYNGEERAKGNILERFSAQQFPDLHSELNLSSLELGDSALYFCASSVRGYSGNTIYFGEGSWLTVV.

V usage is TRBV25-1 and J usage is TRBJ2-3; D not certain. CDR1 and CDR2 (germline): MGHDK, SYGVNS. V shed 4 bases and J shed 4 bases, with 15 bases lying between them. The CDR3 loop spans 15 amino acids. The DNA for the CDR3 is TGTGCCAGCAGTGTCGACTCCTTCTTCGCAGATACGCAGTATTTT. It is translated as CASSVDSFFADTQYF. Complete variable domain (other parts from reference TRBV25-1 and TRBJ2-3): EADIYQTPRYLVIGTGKKITLECSQTMGHDKMYWYQQDPGMELHLIHYSYGVNSTEKGDLSSESTVSRIRTEHFPLTLESARPSHTSQYLCASSVDSFFADTQYFGPGTRLTVL.

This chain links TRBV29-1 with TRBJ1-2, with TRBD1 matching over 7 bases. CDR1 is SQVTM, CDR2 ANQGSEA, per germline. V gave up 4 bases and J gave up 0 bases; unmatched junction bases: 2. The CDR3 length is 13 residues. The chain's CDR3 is CSVGGQANYGYTF. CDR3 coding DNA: TGCAGCGTTGGTGGACAGGCTAACTATGGCTACACCTTC. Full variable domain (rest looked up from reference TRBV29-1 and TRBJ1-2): SAVISQKPSRDICQRGTSLTIQCQVDSQVTMMFWYRQQPGQSLTLIATANQGSEATYESGFVIDKFPISRPNLTFSTLTVSNMSPEDSSIYLCSVGGQANYGYTFGSGTRLTVV.

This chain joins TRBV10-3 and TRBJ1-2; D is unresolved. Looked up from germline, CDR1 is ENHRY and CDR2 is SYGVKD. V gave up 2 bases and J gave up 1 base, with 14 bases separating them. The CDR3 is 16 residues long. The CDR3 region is CAISEGGLSRNYGYTF. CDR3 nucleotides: TGTGCCATCAGTGAGGGTGGACTGAGCCGTAACTATGGCTACACCTTC.

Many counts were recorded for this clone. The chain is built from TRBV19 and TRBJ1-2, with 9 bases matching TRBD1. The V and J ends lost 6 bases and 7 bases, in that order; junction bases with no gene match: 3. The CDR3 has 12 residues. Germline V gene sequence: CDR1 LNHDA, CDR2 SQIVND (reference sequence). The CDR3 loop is CASREGQGGYTF. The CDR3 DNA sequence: TGTGCCAGTAGGGAGGGACAGGGTGGCTACACCTTC.

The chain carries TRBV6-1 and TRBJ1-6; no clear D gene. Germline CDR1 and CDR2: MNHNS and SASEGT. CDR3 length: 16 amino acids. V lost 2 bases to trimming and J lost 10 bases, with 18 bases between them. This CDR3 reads CASSENSRRRGSPLHF. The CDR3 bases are TGTGCCAGCAGTGAAAACTCCCGACGAAGAGGATCACCCCTCCACTTT.

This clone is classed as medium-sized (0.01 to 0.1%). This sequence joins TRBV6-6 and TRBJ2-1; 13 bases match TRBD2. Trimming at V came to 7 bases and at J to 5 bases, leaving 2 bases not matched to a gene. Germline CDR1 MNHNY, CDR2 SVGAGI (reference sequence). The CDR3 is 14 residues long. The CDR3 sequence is CASIGTSGDNEQFF. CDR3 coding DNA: TGTGCCAGCATCGGGACTAGCGGGGACAATGAGCAGTTCTTC.

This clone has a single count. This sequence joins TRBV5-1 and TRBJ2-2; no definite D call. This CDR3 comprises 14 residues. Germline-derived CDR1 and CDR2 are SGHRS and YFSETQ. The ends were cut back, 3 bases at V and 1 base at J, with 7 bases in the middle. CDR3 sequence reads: CASSSTVNTGELFF. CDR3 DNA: TGCGCCAGCAGCTCTACTGTGAACACCGGGGAGCTGTTTTTT.

CDR3 sequence: CASRRQDRAYGYTF. CDR3 sequence (DNA): TGTGCCAGCAGGCGCCAAGACAGGGCCTATGGCTACACCTTC. This chain connects TRBV3-1 (or the pseudogene TRBV3-2) to TRBJ1-2, with 7 bases identical to TRBD1. The CDR3 extends over 14 amino acids. Germline CDR1 and CDR2: LGHDT and YNNKEL (reference sequence). The J segment lost 4 bases and the V segment lost 6 bases, leaving 8 bases of the junction unmatched.

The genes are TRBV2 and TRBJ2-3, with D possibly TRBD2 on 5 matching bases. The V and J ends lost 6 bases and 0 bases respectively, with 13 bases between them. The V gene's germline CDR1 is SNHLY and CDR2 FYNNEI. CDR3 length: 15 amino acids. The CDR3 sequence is CASSQSGASTDTQYF. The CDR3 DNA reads TGTGCCAGCAGCCAGAGCGGTGCTAGCACAGATACGCAGTATTTT.

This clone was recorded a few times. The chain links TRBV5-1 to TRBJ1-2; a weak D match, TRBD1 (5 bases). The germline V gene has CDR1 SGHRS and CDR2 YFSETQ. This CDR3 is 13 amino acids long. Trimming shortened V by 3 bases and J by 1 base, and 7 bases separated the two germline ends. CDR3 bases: TGCGCCAGCAGCTCTCAGGGTAACTATGGCTACACCTTC. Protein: CASSSQGNYGYTF.

The CDR3 DNA is TGCGCCAGCAGCCACCAACGACAGGGTTATAACACCGGGGAGCTGTTTTTT. This codes for CASSHQRQGYNTGELFF. The chain joins TRBV4-3 to TRBJ2-2; 7 bases map to TRBD1. The CDR3 runs 17 residues. The germline CDR1 and CDR2 sequences are LGHNA and YSLEER. Germline trimming cut 3 bases from V and 2 bases from J; bases unmatched to any gene: 9.

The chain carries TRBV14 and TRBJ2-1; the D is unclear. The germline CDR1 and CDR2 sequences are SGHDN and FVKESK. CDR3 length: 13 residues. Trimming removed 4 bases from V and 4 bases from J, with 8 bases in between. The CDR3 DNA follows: TGTGCCAGCAGCCTGAACTATTACAATGAGCAGTTCTTC. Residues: CASSLNYYNEQFF.

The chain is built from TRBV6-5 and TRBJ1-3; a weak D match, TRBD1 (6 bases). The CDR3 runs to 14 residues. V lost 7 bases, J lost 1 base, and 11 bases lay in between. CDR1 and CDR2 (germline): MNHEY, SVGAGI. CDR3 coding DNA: TGTGCCAGCACCCGGGACATATCTGGAAACACCATATATTTT. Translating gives CASTRDISGNTIYF.

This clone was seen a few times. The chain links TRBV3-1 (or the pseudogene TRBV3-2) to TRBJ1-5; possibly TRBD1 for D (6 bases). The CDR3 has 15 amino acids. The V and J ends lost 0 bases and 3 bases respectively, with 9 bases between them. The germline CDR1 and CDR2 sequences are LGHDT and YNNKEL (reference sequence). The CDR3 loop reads CASSQDSGVNQPQHF. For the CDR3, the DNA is TGTGCCAGCAGCCAAGACTCAGGGGTCAATCAGCCCCAGCATTTT.

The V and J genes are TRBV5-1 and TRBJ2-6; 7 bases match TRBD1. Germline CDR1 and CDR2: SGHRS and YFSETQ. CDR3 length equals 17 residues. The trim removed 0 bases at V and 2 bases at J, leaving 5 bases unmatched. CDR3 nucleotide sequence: TGCGCCAGCAGCTTGGCTTGGACAGGTACTGGGGCCAACGTCCTGACTTTC. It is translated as CASSLAWTGTGANVLTF.

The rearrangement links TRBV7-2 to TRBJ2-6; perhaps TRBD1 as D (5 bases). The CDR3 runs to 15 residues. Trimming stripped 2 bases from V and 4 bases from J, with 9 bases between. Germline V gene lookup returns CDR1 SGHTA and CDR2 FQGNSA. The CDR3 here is CASSLQGTGANVLTF. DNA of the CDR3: TGTGCCAGCAGCTTACAGGGTACCGGGGCCAACGTCCTGACTTTC.

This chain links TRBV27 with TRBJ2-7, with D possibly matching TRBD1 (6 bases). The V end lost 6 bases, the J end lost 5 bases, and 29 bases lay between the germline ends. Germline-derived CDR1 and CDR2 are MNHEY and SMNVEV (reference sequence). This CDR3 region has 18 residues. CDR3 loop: CASRTMKGKGGFRHEQYF. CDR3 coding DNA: TGTGCCAGCAGAACCATGAAGGGTAAAGGGGGATTTCGCCACGAGCAGTACTTC.

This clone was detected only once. The CDR3 sequence is CASSLVGIWQMNTEAFF. DNA for the CDR3: TGTGCCAGCAGCTTAGTTGGCATTTGGCAGATGAACACTGAAGCTTTCTTT. The rearrangement links TRBV7-2 to TRBJ1-1, with D unclear. With 1 base removed from V and 0 bases from J, the gap between germline ends came to 15 bases. The CDR3 is 17 amino acids. Germline V gene sequence: CDR1 SGHTA, CDR2 FQGNSA.

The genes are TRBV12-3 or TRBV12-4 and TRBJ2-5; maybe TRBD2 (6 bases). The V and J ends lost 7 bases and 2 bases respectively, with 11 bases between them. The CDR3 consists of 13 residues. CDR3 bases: TGTGCCAGCAACCCGGGGGTACAAGAGACCCAGTACTTC. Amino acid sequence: CASNPGVQETQYF.